This entry features one TCR beta chain sequence. No antigen is known for it. This record belongs to a study of T cell responses to AZD1222 COVID-19 vaccine. Study observations and caveats: Spike-specific TCRs gained breadth and depth after people received two AZD1222 doses. Only a handful of AZD1222 recipients, six or seven in all, had baseline seropositivity. Nearly half of spike-specific TCRs reportedly go after variant regions that carry no mutations.

Produced via immunoSEQ multiplex PCR; TCRdb's table is partial and in-frame only. The sample shows about 110,000 clones, less than 95% of them seen only once. The analysis combined second doses at about 4 or about 12 weeks. In germline, CDR1 is MDHEN, CDR2 SYDVKM. The CDR3 extends over 17 amino acids. The ends were cut back, 2 bases at V and 8 bases at J, with 21 bases in the middle. This TCR came from an adult who received the AZD1222 COVID-19 vaccine. V is TRBV28 and J is TRBJ1-4, with D possibly being TRBD1 (6 bases). The sequences come from peripheral blood, collected 28 days after the second AZD1222 dose. In nucleotides, the CDR3 is TGTGCCAGCAGTTTAGTTCTGGGGGGCGCGAACAGCGAAAAACTGTTTTTT. Its protein is CASSLVLGGANSEKLFF.